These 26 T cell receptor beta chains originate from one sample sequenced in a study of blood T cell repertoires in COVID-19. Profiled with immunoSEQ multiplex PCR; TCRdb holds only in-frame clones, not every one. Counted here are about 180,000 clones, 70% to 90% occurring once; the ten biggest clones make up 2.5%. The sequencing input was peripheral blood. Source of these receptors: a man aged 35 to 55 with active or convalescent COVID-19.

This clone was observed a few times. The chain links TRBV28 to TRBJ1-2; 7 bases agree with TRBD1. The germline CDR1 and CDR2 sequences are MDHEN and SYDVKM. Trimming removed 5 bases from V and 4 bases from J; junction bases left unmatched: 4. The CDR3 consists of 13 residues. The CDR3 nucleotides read TGTGCCAGCAGTAAGGACAGGAGCTATGGCTACACCTTC. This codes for CASSKDRSYGYTF.

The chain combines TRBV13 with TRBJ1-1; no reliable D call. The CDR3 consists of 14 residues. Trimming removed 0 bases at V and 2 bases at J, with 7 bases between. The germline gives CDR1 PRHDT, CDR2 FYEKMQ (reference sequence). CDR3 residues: CASSLGGGNTEAFF. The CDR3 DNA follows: TGTGCCAGCAGCTTAGGGGGAGGAAACACTGAAGCTTTCTTT.

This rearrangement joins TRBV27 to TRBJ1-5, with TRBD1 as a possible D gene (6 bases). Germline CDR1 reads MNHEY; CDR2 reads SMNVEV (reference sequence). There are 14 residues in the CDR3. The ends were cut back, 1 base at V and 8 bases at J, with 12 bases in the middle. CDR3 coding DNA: TGTGCCAGCAGTTTATTCAGGGGCGGAGAGCCCCAGCATTTT. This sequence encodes CASSLFRGGEPQHF.

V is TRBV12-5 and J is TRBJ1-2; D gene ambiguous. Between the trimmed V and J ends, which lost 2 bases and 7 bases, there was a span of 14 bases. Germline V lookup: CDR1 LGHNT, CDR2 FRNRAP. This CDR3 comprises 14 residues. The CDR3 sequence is CASGLPTGATGYTF. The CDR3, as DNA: TGTGCTAGTGGTTTGCCGACTGGTGCAACTGGCTACACCTTC.

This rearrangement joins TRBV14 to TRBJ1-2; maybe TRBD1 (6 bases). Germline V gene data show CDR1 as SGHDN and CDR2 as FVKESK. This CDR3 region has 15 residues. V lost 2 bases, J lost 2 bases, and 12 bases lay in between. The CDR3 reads CASSQLDRENYGYTF. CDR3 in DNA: TGTGCCAGCAGCCAACTGGACAGAGAAAACTATGGCTACACCTTC.

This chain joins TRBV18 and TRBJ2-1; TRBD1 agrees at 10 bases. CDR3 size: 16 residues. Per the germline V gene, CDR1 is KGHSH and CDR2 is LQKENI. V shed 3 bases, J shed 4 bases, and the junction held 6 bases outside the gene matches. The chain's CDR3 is CASSPAGQGVYNEQFF. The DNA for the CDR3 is TGTGCCAGCTCACCTGCCGGACAGGGGGTGTACAATGAGCAGTTCTTC.

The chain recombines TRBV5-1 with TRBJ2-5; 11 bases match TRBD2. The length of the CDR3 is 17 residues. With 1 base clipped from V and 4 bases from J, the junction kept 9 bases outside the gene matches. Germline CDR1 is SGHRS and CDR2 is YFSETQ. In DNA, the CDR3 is TGCGCCAGCAGCTTGCGGGCTAGCGGGGGGTTGATAGAGACCCAGTACTTC. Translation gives CASSLRASGGLIETQYF.

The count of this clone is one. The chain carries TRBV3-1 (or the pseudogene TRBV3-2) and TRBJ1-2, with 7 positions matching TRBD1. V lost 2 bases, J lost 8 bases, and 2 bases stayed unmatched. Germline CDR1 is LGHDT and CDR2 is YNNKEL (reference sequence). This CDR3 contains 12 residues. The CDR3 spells CASSQLQGGYTF. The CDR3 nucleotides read TGTGCCAGCAGCCAATTACAGGGGGGCTACACCTTC.

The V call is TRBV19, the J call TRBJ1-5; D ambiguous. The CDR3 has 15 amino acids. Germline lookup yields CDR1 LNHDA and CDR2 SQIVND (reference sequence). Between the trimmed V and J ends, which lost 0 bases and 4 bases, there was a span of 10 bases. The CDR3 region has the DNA TGTGCCAGTAGTATAGATGTAAGGAGAAATCAGCCCCAGCATTTT. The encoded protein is CASSIDVRRNQPQHF.

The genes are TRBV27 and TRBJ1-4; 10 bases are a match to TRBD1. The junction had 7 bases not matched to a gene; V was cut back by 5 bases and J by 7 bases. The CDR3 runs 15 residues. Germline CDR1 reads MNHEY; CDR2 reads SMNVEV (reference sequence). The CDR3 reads CASSRRTGGGEKLFF. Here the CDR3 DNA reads TGTGCCAGCAGTAGAAGGACAGGGGGTGGTGAAAAACTGTTTTTT.

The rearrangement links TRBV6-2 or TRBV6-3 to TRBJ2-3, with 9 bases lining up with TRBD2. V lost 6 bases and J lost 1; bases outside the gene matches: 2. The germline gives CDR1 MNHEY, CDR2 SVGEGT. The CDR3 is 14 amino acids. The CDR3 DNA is TGTGCCAGCAGCTCTAGCGGGGGCACAGATACGCAGTATTTT. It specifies CASSSSGGTDTQYF.

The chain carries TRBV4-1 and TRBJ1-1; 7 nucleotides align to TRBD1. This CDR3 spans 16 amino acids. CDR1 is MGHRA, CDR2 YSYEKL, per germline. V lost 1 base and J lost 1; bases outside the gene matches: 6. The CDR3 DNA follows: TGCGCCAGCAGCCAAGCTCCGGGACAGCCGAACACTGAAGCTTTCTTT. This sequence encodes CASSQAPGQPNTEAFF.

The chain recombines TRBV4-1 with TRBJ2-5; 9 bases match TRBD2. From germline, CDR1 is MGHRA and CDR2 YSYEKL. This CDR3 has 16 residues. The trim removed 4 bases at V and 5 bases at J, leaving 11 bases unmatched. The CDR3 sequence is CASSLFSGGTWETQYF. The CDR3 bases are TGCGCCAGCAGCCTCTTTAGCGGGGGCACGTGGGAGACCCAGTACTTC.

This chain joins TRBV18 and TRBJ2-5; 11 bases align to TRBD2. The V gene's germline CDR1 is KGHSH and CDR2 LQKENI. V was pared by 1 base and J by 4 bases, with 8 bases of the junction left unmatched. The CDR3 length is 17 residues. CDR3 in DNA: TGTGCCAGCTCACCACTGGTAACTAGCGGGGGCGTAGAGACCCAGTACTTC. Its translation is CASSPLVTSGGVETQYF. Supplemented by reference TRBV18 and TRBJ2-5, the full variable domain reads NAGVMQNPRHLVRRRGQEARLRCSPMKGHSHVYWYRQLPEEGLKFMVYLQKENIIDESGMPKERFSAEFPKEGPSILRIQQVVRGDSAAYFCASSPLVTSGGVETQYFGPGTRLLVL.

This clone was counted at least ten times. The chain's CDR3 is CASSSTRRGGSYNEQFF. CDR3 sequence (DNA): TGTGCCAGCAGCTCGACTCGGCGGGGGGGTAGCTACAATGAGCAGTTCTTC. The chain recombines TRBV7-9 with TRBJ2-1; 9 bases are shared with TRBD2. From germline, CDR1 is SEHNR and CDR2 FQNEAQ (reference sequence). The CDR3 length is 17 residues. Germline trimming cut 4 bases from V and 3 bases from J; bases unmatched to any gene: 10. Together with reference TRBV7-9 and TRBJ2-1, the CDR3 gives the full variable domain: DTGVSQNPRHKITKRGQNVTFRCDPISEHNRLYWYRQTLGQGPEFLTYFQNEAQLEKSRLLSDRFSAERPKGSFSTLEIQRTEQGDSAMYLCASSSTRRGGSYNEQFFGPGTRLTVL.

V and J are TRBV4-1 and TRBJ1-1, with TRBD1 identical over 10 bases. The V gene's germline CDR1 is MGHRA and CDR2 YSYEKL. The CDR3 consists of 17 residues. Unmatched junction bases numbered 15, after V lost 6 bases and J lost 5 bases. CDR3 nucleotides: TGCGCCAGCAGTTCCGGCGGGACAGGGGTTTGGGAAACTGAAGCTTTCTTT. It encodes CASSSGGTGVWETEAFF.

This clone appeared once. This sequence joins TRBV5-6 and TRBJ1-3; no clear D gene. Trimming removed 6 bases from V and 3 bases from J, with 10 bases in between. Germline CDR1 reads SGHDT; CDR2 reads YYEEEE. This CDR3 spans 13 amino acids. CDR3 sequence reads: CASISSGGNTIYF. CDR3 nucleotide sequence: TGTGCCAGCATCTCCAGTGGTGGAAACACCATATATTTT.

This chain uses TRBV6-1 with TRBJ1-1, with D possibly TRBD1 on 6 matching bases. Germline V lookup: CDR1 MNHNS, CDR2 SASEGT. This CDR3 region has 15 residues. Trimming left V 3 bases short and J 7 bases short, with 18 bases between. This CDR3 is CASSDRGSLPFEAFF. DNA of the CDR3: TGTGCCAGCAGTGACAGGGGAAGTCTCCCTTTTGAAGCTTTCTTT.

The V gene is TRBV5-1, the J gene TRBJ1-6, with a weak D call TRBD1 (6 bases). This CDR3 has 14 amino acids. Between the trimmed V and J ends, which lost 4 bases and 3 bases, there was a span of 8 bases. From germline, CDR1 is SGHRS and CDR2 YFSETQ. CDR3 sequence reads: CASSTTGYNSPLHF. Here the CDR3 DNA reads TGCGCCAGCAGCACGACAGGCTATAATTCACCCCTCCACTTT.

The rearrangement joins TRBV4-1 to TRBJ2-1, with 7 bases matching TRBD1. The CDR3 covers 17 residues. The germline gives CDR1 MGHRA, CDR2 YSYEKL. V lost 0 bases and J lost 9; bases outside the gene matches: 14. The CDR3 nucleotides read TGCGCCAGCAGCCAAGATCTTAGGTACAGGGGAGAGGGTGAGCAGTTCTTC. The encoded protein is CASSQDLRYRGEGEQFF.

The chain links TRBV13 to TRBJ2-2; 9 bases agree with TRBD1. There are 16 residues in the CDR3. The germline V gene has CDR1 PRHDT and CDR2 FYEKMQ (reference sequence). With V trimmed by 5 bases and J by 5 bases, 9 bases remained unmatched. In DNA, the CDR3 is TGTGCCAGCAGCCCAGCCGGGACAGGGATGACCGGGGAGCTGTTTTTT. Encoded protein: CASSPAGTGMTGELFF.

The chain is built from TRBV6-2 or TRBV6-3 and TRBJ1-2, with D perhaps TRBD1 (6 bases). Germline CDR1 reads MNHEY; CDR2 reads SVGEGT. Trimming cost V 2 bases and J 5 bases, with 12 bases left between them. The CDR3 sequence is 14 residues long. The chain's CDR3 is CASSYAGGPYGYTF. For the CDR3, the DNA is TGTGCCAGCAGTTACGCGGGGGGCCCTTATGGCTACACCTTC.

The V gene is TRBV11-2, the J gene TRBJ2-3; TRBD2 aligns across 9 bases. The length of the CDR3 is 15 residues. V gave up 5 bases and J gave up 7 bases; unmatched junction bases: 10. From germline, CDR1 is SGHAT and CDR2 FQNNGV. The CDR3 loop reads CASSPAAGGGYTQYF. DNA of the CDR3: TGTGCCAGCAGCCCCGCGGCGGGGGGGGGATATACGCAGTATTTT.

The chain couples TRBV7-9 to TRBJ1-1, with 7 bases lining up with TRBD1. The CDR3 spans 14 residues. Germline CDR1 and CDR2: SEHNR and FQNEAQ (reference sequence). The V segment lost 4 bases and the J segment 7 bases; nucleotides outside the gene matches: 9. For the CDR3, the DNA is TGTGCCAGCAGCTCGTCCCGGGACAGATTTGAAGCTTTCTTT. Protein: CASSSSRDRFEAFF.

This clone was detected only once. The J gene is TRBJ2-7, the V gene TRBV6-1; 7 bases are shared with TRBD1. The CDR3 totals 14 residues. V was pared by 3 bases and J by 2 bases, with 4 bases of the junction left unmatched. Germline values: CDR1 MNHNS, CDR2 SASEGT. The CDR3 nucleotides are TGTGCCAGCAGTGATCACAGGGGCCCCTACGAGCAGTACTTC. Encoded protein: CASSDHRGPYEQYF.

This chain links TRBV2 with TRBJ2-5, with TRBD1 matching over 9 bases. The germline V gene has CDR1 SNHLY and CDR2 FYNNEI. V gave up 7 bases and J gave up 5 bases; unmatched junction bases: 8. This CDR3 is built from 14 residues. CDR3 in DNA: TGTGCCAGCACCAACAGGGGGCGAGGGGAGACCCAGTACTTC. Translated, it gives CASTNRGRGETQYF.